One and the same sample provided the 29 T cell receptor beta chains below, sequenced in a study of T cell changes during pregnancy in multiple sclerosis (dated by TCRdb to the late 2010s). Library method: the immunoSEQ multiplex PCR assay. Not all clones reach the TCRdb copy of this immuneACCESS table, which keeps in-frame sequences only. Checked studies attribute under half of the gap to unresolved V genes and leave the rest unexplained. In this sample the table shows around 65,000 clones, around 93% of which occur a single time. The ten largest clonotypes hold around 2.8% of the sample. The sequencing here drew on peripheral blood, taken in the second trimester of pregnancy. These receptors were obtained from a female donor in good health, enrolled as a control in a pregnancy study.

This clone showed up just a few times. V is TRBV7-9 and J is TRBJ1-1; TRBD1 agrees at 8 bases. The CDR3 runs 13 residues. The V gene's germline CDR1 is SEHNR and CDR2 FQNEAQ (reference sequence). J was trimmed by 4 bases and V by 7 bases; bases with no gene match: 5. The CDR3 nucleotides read TGTGCCAGCACGACCCAGGGGGCCACTGAAGCTTTCTTT. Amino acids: CASTTQGATEAFF.

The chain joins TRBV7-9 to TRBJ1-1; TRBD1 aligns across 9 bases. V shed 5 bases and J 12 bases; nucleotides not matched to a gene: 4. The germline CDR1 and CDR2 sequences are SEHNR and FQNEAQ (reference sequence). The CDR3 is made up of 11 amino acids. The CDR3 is CASSLGTGSFF. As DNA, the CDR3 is TGTGCCAGCAGCCTCGGGACAGGGTCTTTCTTT.

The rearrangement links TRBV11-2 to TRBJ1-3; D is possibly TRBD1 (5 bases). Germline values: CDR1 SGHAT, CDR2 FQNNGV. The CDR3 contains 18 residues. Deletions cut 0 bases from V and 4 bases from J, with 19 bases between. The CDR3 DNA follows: TGTGCCAGCAGCTTAGATGGCGGGACCCAGGCGACCGGAAACACCATATATTTT. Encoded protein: CASSLDGGTQATGNTIYF.

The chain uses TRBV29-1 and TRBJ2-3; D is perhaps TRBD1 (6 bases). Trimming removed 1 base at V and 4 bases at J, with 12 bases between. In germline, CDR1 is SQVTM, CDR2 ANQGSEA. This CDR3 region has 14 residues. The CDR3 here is CSVEGGRGADTQYF. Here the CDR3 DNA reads TGCAGCGTTGAAGGTGGCAGGGGTGCAGATACGCAGTATTTT.

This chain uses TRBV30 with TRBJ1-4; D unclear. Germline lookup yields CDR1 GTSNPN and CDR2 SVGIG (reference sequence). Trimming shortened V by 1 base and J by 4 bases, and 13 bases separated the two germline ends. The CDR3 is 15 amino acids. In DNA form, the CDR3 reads TGTGCCTGGAGTGCCTGGGCAGATTTTAATGAAAAACTGTTTTTT. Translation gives CAWSAWADFNEKLFF.

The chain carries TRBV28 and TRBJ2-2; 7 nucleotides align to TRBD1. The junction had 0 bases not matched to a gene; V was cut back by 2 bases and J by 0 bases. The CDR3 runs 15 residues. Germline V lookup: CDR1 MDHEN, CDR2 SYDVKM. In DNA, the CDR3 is TGTGCCAGCAGTTTAGACAGGGCGAACACCGGGGAGCTGTTTTTT. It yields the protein CASSLDRANTGELFF.

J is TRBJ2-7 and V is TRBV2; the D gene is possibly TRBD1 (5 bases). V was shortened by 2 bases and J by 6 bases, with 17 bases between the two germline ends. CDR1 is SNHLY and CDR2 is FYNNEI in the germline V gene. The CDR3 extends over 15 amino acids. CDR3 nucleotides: TGTGCCAGCAGTGAACGGGCAGGGTCTAGGGGCGAGCAGTACTTC. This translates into CASSERAGSRGEQYF.

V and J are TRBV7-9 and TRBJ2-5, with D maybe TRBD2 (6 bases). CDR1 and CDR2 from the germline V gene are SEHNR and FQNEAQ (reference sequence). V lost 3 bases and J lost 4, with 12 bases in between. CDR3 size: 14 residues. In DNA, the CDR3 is TGTGCCAGCAGCTTTGGAGGGTCAGGAGAGACCCAGTACTTC. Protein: CASSFGGSGETQYF.

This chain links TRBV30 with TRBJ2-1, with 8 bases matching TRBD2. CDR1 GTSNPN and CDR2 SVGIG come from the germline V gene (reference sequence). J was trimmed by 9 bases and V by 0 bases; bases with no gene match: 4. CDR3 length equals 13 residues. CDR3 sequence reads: CAWSVRSGSEQFF. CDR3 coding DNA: TGTGCCTGGAGTGTACGGAGCGGGAGTGAGCAGTTCTTC.

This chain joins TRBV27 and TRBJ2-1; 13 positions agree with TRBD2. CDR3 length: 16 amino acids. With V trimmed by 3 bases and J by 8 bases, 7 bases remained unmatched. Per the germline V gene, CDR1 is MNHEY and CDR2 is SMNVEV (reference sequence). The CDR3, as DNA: TGTGCCAGCAGTTTCTTCGGACTAGCGGGAGAGGATGAGCAGTTCTTC. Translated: CASSFFGLAGEDEQFF.

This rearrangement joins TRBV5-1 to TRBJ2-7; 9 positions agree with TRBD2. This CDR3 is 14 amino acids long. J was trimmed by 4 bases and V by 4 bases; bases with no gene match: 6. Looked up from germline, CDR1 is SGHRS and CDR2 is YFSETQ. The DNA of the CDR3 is TGCGCCAGCAGCCCAAGGACTAGCGTTTACGAGCAGTACTTC. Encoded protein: CASSPRTSVYEQYF.

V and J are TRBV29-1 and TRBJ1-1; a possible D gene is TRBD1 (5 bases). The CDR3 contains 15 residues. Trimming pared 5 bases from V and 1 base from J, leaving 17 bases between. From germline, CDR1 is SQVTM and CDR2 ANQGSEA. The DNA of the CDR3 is TGCAGCGTTTTTACCCCCCGGGGGGGGAACACTGAAGCTTTCTTT. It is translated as CSVFTPRGGNTEAFF.

The CDR3 is CASSVQGSSYNEQFF. The CDR3 DNA is TGTGCCAGCAGCGTACAGGGCAGCTCCTACAATGAGCAGTTCTTC. This sequence joins TRBV9 and TRBJ2-1; D is possibly TRBD1 (5 bases). Trimming left V 1 base short and J 0 bases short, with 8 bases between. Per the germline V gene, CDR1 is SGDLS and CDR2 is YYNGEE. The CDR3 covers 15 residues.

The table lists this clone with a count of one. The CDR3 DNA reads TGTGCCAGCAGCGTAAGCGGCAACACTGAAGCTTTCTTT. It is translated as CASSVSGNTEAFF. V and J are TRBV6-4 and TRBJ1-1, with D unclear. The CDR3 is 13 amino acids. The ends were cut back, 6 bases at V and 2 bases at J, with 10 bases in the middle. The germline V gene encodes CDR1 MRHNA and CDR2 SNTAGT.

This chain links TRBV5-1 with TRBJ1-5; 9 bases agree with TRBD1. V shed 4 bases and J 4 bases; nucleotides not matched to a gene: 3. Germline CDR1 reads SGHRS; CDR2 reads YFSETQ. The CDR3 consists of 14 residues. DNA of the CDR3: TGCGCCAGCAGCGCCGGACAGGGGAATCAGCCCCAGCATTTT. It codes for CASSAGQGNQPQHF.

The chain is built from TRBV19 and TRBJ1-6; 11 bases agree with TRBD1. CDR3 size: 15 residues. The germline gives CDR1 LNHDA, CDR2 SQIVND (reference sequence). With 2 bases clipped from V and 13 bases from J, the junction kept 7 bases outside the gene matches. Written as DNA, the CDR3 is TGTGCCAGTAGTATAAGAGGACAGGGGGCGTCCCCCCTCCACTTT. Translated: CASSIRGQGASPLHF.

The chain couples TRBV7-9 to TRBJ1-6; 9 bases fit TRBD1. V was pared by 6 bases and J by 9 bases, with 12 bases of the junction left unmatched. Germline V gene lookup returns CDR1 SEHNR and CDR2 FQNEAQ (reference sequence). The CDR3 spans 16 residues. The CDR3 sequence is CASRDIGTGSSSPLHF. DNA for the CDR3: TGTGCCAGCAGAGACATAGGGACAGGGTCGTCTTCACCCCTCCACTTT.

This chain's CDR3 is CASRGTPNTEAFF. CDR3 nucleotides: TGCGCCAGCAGGGGGACACCCAACACTGAAGCTTTCTTT. The chain couples TRBV5-1 to TRBJ1-1, with D tentatively TRBD1 (6 bases). The germline V gene encodes CDR1 SGHRS and CDR2 YFSETQ. CDR3 length: 13 residues. Between the trimmed V and J ends, which lost 5 bases and 2 bases, there was a span of 10 bases.

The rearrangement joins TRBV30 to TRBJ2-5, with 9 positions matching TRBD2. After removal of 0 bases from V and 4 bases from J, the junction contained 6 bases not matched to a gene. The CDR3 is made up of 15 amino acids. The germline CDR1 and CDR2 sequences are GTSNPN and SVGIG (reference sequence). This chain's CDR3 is CAWSVGGGAGETQYF. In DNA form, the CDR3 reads TGTGCCTGGAGTGTAGGCGGGGGGGCCGGAGAGACCCAGTACTTC.

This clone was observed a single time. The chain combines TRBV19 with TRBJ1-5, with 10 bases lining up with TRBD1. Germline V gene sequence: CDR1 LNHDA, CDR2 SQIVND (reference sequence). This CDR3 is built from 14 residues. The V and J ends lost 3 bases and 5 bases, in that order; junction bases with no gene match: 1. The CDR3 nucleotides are TGTGCCAGTAGTATGACAGGGGGCGATCAGCCCCAGCATTTT. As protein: CASSMTGGDQPQHF.

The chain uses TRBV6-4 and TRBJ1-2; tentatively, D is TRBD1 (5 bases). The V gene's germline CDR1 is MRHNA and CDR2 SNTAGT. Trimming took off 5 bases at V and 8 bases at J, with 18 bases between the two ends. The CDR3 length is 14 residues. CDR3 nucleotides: TGTGCCAGCAGTTCCACTTGGGCCCGGGGGGGCTACACCTTC. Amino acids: CASSSTWARGGYTF.

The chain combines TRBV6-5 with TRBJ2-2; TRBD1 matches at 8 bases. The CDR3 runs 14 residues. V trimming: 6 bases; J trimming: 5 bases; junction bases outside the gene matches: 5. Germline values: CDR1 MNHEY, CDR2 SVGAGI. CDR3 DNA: TGTGCCAGCAGCCTGGACAGGGTGACCGGGGAGCTGTTTTTT. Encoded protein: CASSLDRVTGELFF.

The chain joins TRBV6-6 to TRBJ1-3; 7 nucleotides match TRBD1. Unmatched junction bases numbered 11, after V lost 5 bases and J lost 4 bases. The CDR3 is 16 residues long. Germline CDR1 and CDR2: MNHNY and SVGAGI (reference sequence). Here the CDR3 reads CASSPPRDRVGNTIYF. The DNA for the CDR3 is TGTGCCAGCAGTCCCCCCCGAGACAGGGTGGGAAACACCATATATTTT.

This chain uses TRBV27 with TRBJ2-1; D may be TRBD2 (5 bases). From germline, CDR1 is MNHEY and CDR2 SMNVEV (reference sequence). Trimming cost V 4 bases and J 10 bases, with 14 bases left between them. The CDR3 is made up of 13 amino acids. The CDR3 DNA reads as TGTGCCAGCAGTTCCGCCGCCGGCGGGGAGCAGTTCTTC. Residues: CASSSAAGGEQFF.

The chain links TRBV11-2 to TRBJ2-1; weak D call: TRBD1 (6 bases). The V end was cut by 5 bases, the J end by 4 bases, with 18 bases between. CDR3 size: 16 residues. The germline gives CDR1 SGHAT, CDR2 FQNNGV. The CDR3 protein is CASSGMGHLDYNEQFF. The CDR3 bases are TGTGCCAGCAGCGGGATGGGACATCTGGATTACAATGAGCAGTTCTTC.

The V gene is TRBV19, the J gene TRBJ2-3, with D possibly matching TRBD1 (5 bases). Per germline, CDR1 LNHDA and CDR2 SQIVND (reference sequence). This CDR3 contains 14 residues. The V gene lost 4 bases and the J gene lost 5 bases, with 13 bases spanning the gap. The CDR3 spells CASSTGPQGDTQYF. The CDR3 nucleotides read TGTGCCAGTAGTACAGGGCCCCAAGGAGATACGCAGTATTTT.

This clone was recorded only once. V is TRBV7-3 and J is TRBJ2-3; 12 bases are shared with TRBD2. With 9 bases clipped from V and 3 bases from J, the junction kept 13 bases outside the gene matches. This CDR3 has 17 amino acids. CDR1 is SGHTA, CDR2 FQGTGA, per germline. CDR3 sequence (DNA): TGTGCCAGTTCAACGAGACTAGCGGGAGATCGGACAGATACGCAGTATTTT. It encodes CASSTRLAGDRTDTQYF.

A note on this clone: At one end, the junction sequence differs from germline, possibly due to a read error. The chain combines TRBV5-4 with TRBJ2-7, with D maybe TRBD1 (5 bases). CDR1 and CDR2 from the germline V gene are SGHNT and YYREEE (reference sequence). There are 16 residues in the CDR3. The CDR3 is CAGSSGRRTNLREQYF. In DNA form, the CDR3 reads TGTGCCGGCAGCTCCGGGCGCAGGACAAACCTTAGGGAGCAGTACTTC.

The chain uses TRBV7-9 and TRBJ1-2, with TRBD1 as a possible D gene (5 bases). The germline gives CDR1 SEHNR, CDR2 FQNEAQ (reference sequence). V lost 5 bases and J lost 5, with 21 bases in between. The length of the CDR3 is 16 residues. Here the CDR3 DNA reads TGTGCCAGCAGCAGAGCCGGGACTAAGGGGCCATATGGCTACACCTTC. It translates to CASSRAGTKGPYGYTF.